Following are 4 T cell receptor beta chains from one sample sequenced in a study of CD8 T cells in Susac syndrome. 0.5 to 1 ug RNA was reverse transcribed with random hexamers. TCRdb itself ran the immunoSEQ multiplex PCR reads through MiXCR, one entry per CDR3 protein. The sample yields about 210,000 distinct CDR3 sequences, 85% to 95% seen once. The sample consisted of CD4+ T cells from PBMCs. These receptor sequences come from a human donor in good health.

The chain couples TRBV3-1 to TRBJ1-6; 8 nucleotides align to TRBD1. The CDR3 is made up of 15 amino acids. V lost 4 bases to trimming and J lost 12 bases; unmatched junction nucleotides: 11. Per the germline V gene, CDR1 is LGHDT and CDR2 is YNNKEL (reference sequence). CDR3 sequence reads: CASSRPGQALQPLHF. The CDR3 DNA sequence: TGTGCCAGCAGCCGCCCGGGACAGGCCCTCCAACCCCTCCACTTT.

The chain uses TRBV20-1 and TRBJ2-1; 8 nucleotides line up with TRBD2. The germline CDR1 and CDR2 sequences are DFQATT and SNEGSKA (reference sequence). The CDR3 length is 14 residues. J lost 5 bases, V lost 4 bases, and 7 bases had no gene match. The CDR3 coding sequence is TGCAGTGCTACACTCGGGGGGGGAGACAATGAGCAGTTCTTC. Translating gives CSATLGGGDNEQFF.

This chain joins TRBV4-3 and TRBJ2-1; TRBD1 aligns across 8 bases. The V gene end was trimmed by 3 bases and the J gene end by 4 bases; junction bases not matched to a gene: 11. Germline V lookup: CDR1 LGHNA, CDR2 YSLEER. This CDR3 comprises 17 residues. The CDR3 DNA reads as TGCGCCAGCAGCCAGGACCCCGGGACAGGCATTTACAATGAGCAGTTCTTC. Translated: CASSQDPGTGIYNEQFF.

The J gene is TRBJ2-3, the V gene TRBV15; 11 nucleotides match TRBD2. There are 19 residues in the CDR3. CDR1 and CDR2 (germline): LNHNV, YYDKDF (reference sequence). Germline trimming cut 0 bases from V and 5 bases from J; bases unmatched to any gene: 13. The CDR3 loop is CATSRDLGLAGGPGDTQYF. CDR3 DNA sequence: TGTGCCACCAGCAGAGATCTAGGGTTAGCGGGAGGGCCGGGAGATACGCAGTATTTT.